This TCR beta chain derives from a study of blood T cell repertoires in COVID-19. Background on the study: From T cells, B-cell-depleted T cells, or PBMCs came the material, which was cDNA or gDNA.

Profiling relied on immunoSEQ multiplex PCR, and the TCRdb table lists in-frame clones only, not all of them. The sample lists over 150,000 clones; roughly 82% were seen once. The sample taken for sequencing was PBMCs or T cells enriched from blood (not recorded which). This sequence was found in a man aged 35 to 55 who had recovered from COVID-19.

This chain's CDR3 is CASSYRVYSNQPQHF. DNA of the CDR3: TGTGCCAGCAGTTACCGAGTTTATAGCAATCAGCCCCAGCATTTT. The chain couples TRBV28 to TRBJ1-5; D unclear. V shed 4 bases and J shed 0 bases, with 10 bases lying between them. The CDR3 is 15 residues long. CDR1 is MDHEN and CDR2 is SYDVKM in the germline V gene.